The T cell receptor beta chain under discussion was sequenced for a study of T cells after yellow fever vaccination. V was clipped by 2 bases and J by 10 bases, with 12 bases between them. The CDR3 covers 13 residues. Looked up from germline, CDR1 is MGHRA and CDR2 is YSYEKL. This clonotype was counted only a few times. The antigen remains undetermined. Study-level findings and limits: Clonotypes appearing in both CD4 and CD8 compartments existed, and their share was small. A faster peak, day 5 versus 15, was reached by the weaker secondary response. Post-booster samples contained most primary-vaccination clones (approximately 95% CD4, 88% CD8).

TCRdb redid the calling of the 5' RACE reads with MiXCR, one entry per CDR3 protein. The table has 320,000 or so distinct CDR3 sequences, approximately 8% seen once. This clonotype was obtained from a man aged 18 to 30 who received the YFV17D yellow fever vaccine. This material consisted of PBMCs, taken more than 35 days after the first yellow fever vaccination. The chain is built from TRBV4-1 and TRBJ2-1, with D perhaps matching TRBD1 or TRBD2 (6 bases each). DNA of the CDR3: TGCGCCAGCAGCCAATTACAGGGAGGAGAGCAGTTCTTC. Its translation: CASSQLQGGEQFF.